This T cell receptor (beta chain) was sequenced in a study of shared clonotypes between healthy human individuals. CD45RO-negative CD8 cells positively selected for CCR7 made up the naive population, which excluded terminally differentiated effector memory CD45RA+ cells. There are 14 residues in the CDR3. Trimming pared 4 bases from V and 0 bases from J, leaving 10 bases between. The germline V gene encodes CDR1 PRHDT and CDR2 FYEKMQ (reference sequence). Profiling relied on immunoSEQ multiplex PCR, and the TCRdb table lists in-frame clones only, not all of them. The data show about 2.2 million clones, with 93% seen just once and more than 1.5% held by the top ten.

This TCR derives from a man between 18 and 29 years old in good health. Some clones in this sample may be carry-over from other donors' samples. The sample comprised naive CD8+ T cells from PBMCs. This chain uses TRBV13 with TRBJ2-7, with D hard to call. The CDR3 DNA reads TGTGCCAGCAGCTCCGGTGGCGCCTCCTACGAGCAGTACTTC. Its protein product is CASSSGGASYEQYF.